The entry that follows covers one T cell receptor (beta chain) sequence. Its target is unknown. This sample stems from a study of siplizumab effects on memory and regulatory T cells. Study outcomes and limitations: Naive T cells were seen as more diverse than memory cells and as major alloresponse contributors. Reactions containing siplizumab showed mappable alloreactive CD4+ clones averaging roughly 67% Treg-derived, versus roughly 30% in controls. Siplizumab produced a significant drop in alloreactive sequences attributable to unstimulated CD4+ memory cells.

V was cut by 4 bases and J by 4 bases, with 10 bases left in between. Germline loops: CDR1 MNHEY, CDR2 SMNVEV (reference sequence). This CDR3 is 14 amino acids long. Data came from immunoSEQ multiplex PCR; TCRdb stores just in-frame clones and leaves some out. The data hold some 88,000 clones, with 90% observed a single time. This clonotype originated in a human donor in good health. The chain joins TRBV27 to TRBJ1-4; D not certain. The sequencing input was CD4+ T cells sorted from blood. The CDR3, as DNA: TGTGCCAGCAGTTCGCCACCTCTTAATGAAAAACTGTTTTTT. Translating it yields CASSSPPLNEKLFF.